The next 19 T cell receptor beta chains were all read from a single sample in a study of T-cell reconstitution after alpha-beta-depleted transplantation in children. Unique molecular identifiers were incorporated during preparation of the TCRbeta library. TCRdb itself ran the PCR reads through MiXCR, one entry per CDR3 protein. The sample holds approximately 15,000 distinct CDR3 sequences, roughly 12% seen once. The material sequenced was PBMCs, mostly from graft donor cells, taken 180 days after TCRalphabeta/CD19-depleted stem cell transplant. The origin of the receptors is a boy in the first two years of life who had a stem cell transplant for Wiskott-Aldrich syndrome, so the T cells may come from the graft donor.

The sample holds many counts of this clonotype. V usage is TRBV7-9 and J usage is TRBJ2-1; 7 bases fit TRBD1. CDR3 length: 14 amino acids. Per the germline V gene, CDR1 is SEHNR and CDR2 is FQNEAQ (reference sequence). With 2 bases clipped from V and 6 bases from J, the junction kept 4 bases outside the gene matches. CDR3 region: CASSLRGRPNEQFF. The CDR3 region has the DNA TGTGCCAGCAGCTTAAGGGGGCGGCCCAATGAGCAGTTCTTC.

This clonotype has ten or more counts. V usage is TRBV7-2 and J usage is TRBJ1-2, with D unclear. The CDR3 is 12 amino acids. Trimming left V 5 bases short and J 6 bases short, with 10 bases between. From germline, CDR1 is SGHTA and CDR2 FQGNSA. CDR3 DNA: TGTGCCAGCAGCCCACGTAGCCATGGCTACACCTTC. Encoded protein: CASSPRSHGYTF.

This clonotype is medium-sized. In DNA, the CDR3 is TGCGCCAGCAGCCCCTCAAGGGACCCCGGGGACACCATATATTTT. Translating it yields CASSPSRDPGDTIYF. The V call is TRBV4-1, the J call TRBJ1-3, with D possibly matching TRBD1 (5 bases). The CDR3 loop spans 15 amino acids. Germline values: CDR1 MGHRA, CDR2 YSYEKL. V was clipped by 4 bases and J by 8 bases, with 18 bases between them.

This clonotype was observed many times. The CDR3 nucleotides are TGTGCCAGCAGCTTAGACGGGGGCATCTATGGCTACACCTTC. As protein: CASSLDGGIYGYTF. The chain carries TRBV13 and TRBJ1-2, with a possible D match to TRBD1 (6 bases). The V and J ends lost 1 base and 4 bases respectively, with 10 bases between them. Germline V gene data show CDR1 as PRHDT and CDR2 as FYEKMQ (reference sequence). CDR3 length equals 14 residues.

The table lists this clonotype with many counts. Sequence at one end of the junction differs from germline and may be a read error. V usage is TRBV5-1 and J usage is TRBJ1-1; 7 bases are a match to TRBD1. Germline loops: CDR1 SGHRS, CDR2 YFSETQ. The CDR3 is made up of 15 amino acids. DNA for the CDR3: TGCGCCAGCAGCTCCAAGGGGGCGTCTATATCTGAGGCTTTCTTT. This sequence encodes CASSSKGASISEAFF.

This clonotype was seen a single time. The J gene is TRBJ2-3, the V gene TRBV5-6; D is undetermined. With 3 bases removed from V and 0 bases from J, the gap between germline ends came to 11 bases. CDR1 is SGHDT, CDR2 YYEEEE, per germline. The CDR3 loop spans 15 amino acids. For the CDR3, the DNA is TGTGCCAGCAGCTGGCAGTGGGGTAGCACAGATACGCAGTATTTT. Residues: CASSWQWGSTDTQYF. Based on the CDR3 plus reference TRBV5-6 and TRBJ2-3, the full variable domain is DAGVTQSPTHLIKTRGQQVTLRCSPKSGHDTVSWYQQALGQGPQFIFQYYEEEERQRGNFPDRFSGHQFPNYSSELNVNALLLGDSALYLCASSWQWGSTDTQYFGPGTRLTVL.

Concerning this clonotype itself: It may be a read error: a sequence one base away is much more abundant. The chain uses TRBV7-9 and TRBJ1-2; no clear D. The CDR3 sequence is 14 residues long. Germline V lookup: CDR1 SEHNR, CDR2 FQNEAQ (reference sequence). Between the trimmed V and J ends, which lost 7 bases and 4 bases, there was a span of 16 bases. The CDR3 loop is CASIVDVESYGYTF. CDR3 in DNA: TGTGCCAGCATCGTAGACGTAGAATCCTATGGCTACACCTTC.

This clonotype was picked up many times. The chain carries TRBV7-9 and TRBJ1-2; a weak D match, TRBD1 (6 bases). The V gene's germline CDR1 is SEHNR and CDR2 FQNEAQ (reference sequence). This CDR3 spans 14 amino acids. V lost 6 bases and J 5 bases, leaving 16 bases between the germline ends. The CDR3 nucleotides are TGTGCCAGCAGGGAGGGGGGCACACGGTATGGCTACACCTTC. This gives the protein CASREGGTRYGYTF.

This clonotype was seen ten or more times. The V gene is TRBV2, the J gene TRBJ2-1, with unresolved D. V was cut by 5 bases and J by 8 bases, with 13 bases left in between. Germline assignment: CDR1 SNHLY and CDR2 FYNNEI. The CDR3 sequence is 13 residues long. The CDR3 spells CASSTDLLHEQFF. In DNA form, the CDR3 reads TGTGCCAGCAGTACGGACCTCTTGCATGAGCAGTTCTTC.

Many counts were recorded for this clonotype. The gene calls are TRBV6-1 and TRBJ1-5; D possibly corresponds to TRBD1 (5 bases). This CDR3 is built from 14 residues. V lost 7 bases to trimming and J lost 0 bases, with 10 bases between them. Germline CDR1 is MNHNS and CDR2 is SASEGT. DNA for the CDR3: TGTGCCAGCAACCCAACAGGTAGCAATCAGCCCCAGCATTTT. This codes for CASNPTGSNQPQHF.

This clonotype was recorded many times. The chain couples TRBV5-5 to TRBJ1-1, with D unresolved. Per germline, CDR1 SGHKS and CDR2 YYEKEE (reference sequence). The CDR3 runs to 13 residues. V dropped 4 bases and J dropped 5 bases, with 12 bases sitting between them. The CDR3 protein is CASSRTDRTEAFF. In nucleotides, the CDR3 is TGTGCCAGCAGCCGAACGGACCGAACTGAAGCTTTCTTT.

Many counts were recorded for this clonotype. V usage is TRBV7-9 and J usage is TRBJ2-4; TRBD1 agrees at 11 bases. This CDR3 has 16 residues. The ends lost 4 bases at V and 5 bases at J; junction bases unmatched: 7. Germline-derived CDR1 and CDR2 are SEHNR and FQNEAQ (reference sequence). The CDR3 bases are TGTGCCAGCAGCTGGGGGACAGGGGGAGTCCAAAACATTCAGTACTTC. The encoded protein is CASSWGTGGVQNIQYF. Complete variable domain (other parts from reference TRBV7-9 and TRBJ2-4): DTGVSQNPRHKITKRGQNVTFRCDPISEHNRLYWYRQTLGQGPEFLTYFQNEAQLEKSRLLSDRFSAERPKGSFSTLEIQRTEQGDSAMYLCASSWGTGGVQNIQYFGAGTRLSVL.

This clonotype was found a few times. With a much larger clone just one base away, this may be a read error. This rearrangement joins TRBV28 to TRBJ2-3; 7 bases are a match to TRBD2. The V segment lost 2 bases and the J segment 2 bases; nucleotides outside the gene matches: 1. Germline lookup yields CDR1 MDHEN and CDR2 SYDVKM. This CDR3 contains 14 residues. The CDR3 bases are TGTGCCAGCAGTTTAGCGGGAGCCACAGATACGCAGTATTTT. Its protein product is CASSLAGATDTQYF.

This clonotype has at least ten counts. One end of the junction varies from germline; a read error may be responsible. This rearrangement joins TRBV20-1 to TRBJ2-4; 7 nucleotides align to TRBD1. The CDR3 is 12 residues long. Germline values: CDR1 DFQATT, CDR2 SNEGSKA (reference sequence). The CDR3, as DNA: TGCAGTGCTGGAGAATTGGACAGGATAAAGTACTTC. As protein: CSAGELDRIKYF.

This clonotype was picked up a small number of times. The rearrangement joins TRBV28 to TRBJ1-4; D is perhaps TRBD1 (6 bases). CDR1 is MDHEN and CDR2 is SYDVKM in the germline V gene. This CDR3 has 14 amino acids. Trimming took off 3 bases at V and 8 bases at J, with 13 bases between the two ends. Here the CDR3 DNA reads TGTGCCAGCAGTTTCGGGGGGCTGGGAGAAAAACTGTTTTTT. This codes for CASSFGGLGEKLFF.

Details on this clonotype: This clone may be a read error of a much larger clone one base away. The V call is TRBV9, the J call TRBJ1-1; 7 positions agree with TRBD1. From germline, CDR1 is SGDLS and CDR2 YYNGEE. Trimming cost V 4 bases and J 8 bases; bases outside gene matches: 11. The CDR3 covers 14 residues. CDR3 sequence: CASSFGPGTDEAFF. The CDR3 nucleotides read TGTGCCAGCAGCTTCGGTCCCGGGACAGACGAAGCTTTCTTT.

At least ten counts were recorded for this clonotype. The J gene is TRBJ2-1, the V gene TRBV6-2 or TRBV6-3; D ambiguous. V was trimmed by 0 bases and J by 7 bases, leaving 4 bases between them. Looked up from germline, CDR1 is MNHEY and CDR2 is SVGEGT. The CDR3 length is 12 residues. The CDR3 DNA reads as TGTGCCAGCAGTTACTCGTATAATGAGCAGTTCTTC. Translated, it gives CASSYSYNEQFF.

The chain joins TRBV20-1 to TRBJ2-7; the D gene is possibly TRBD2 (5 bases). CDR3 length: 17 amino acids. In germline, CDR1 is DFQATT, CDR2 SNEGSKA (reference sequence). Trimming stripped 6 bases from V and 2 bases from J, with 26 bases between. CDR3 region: CSARVWTDKFPAYEQYF. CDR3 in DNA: TGCAGTGCGAGGGTATGGACTGACAAGTTTCCCGCCTACGAGCAGTACTTC.

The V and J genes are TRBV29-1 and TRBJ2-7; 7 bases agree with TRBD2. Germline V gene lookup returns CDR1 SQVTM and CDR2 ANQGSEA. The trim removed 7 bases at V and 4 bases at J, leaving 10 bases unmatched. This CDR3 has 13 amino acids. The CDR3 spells CSGRRSGTYEQYF. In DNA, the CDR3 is TGCAGCGGCAGAAGAAGCGGGACTTACGAGCAGTACTTC.